This T cell receptor (beta chain) was sequenced during a study of blood T cell repertoires in COVID-19. Clones were read by immunoSEQ multiplex PCR, and TCRdb kept only the in-frame ones, dropping some. The data hold 400,000 or so clones, with 80% to 90% observed a single time. The CDR3 is 16 residues long. Unmatched junction bases numbered 10, after V lost 6 bases and J lost 1 base. Germline values: CDR1 LNHDA, CDR2 SQIVND (reference sequence). This clone was observed a few times. The TCR sequence derives from a man in his forties in a cohort exposed to, infected with or recovered from COVID-19 (not recorded which). The source material was PBMCs or T cells enriched from blood (not recorded which). The chain links TRBV19 to TRBJ2-3, with 7 positions matching TRBD2. CDR3 residues: CASRMSAGSRTDTQYF. CDR3 coding DNA: TGTGCCAGTAGAATGTCAGCGGGATCTCGCACAGATACGCAGTATTTT.